The 30 T cell receptor beta chains presented below share a single source sample, sequenced in a study of T cell responses to AZD1222 COVID-19 vaccine (dated by TCRdb to 2020 to 2022). The library relied on the immunoSEQ multiplex PCR assay. This immuneACCESS table, as held by TCRdb, lists in-frame sequences with V and J called but not all clones. Of the missing ones, under half trace to an unresolved V gene in checked studies; the others have no known cause. Counted in this sample were just under 150,000 clones; 88% of them appeared once. Of the sample, 5.4% is held by the ten largest clones. The sample's time point label is to be understood as: about 28 days (+/-7) after the second vaccine dose. The meaning of the sample's treatment or condition label: meningococcal conjugate vaccine given as trial control. The sequences come from peripheral blood, collected 28 days after the second dose of the MenACWY control vaccine. The receptors derive from an adult who received the MenACWY meningococcal vaccine as a control.

The rearrangement links TRBV7-2 to TRBJ1-1; 8 bases are shared with TRBD1. CDR1 and CDR2 from the germline V gene are SGHTA and FQGNSA. The V segment lost 4 bases and the J segment 10 bases; nucleotides outside the gene matches: 8. This CDR3 is 13 amino acids long. This chain's CDR3 is CASSSTGGNVAFF. CDR3 coding DNA: TGTGCCAGCAGCTCAACAGGGGGTAACGTAGCTTTCTTT.

The V call is TRBV11-2, the J call TRBJ1-4; D gene unclear. The CDR3 runs to 14 residues. Germline CDR1 reads SGHAT; CDR2 reads FQNNGV. The ends were cut back, 5 bases at V and 4 bases at J, with 11 bases in the middle. CDR3 DNA sequence: TGTGCCAGCAGCCCCCCAGGACGTAATGAAAAACTGTTTTTT. Encoded protein: CASSPPGRNEKLFF.

The V and J genes are TRBV10-1 and TRBJ2-3, with unresolved D. V was cut by 2 bases and J by 2 bases, with 17 bases left in between. This CDR3 spans 17 amino acids. Germline values: CDR1 WNHNN, CDR2 SYGVQD (reference sequence). The CDR3 spells CASSEVLDRQVTDTQYF. Here the CDR3 DNA reads TGCGCCAGCAGTGAGGTCTTGGACCGCCAGGTCACAGATACGCAGTATTTT.

The CDR3 here is CASSKAGGWEKLFF. Written as DNA, the CDR3 is TGTGCCAGCAGCAAGGCAGGGGGCTGGGAAAAACTGTTTTTT. The gene calls are TRBV21-1 and TRBJ1-4; the table gives TRBD1 as D, unverified against the DNA. TRBV21-1 is a known pseudogene. The CDR3 is 14 residues long.

The chain is built from TRBV7-9 and TRBJ1-4; D unresolved. Germline CDR1 SEHNR, CDR2 FQNEAQ (reference sequence). Trimming removed 5 bases from V and 6 bases from J, with 16 bases in between. The CDR3 sequence is 15 residues long. CDR3 in amino acids: CASSAQEPRDEKLFF. CDR3 nucleotide sequence: TGTGCCAGCAGCGCGCAGGAACCGCGGGATGAAAAACTGTTTTTT.

The chain carries TRBV7-2 and TRBJ1-5; D is possibly TRBD1 (6 bases). The V gene lost 1 base and the J gene lost 4 bases, with 14 bases spanning the gap. The CDR3 covers 16 residues. Germline V gives CDR1 SGHTA, CDR2 FQGNSA. CDR3 sequence (DNA): TGTGCCAGCAGCTTAGGGGGGGCTGCGGGAAATCAGCCCCAGCATTTT. Translating it yields CASSLGGAAGNQPQHF.

V and J are TRBV4-3 and TRBJ2-7; a possible D gene is TRBD2 (6 bases). The V end was cut by 0 bases, the J end by 7 bases, with 10 bases between. The germline V gene encodes CDR1 LGHNA and CDR2 YSLEER. This CDR3 region has 13 residues. The CDR3 region is CASSQEIRGEQYF. The CDR3 DNA sequence: TGCGCCAGCAGCCAAGAGATCCGGGGGGAGCAGTACTTC.

The gene calls are TRBV5-4 and TRBJ2-1; TRBD2 matches 11 bases. The CDR3 consists of 16 residues. CDR1 is SGHNT, CDR2 YYREEE, per germline (reference sequence). V was clipped by 7 bases and J by 4 bases; unmatched bases: 10. CDR3 coding DNA: TGTGCCAGCCGCAAATCCGGGACTAGCGGATACAATGAGCAGTTCTTC. This codes for CASRKSGTSGYNEQFF.

CDR3 DNA sequence: TGCGCCAGCAGCCATCGCCAAGGGAGGGACAATGAGCAGTTCTTC. Its protein is CASSHRQGRDNEQFF. V usage is TRBV4-1 and J usage is TRBJ2-1; 7 positions match TRBD2. Trimming at V came to 3 bases and at J to 5 bases, leaving 7 bases not matched to a gene. Germline loops: CDR1 MGHRA, CDR2 YSYEKL. This CDR3 comprises 15 residues.

This clone is a singleton in its sample. This chain joins TRBV4-3 and TRBJ1-1; tentatively, D is TRBD1 (5 bases). Trimming cost V 3 bases and J 1 base, with 9 bases left between them. In germline, CDR1 is LGHNA, CDR2 YSLEER. The CDR3 is made up of 14 amino acids. The CDR3 protein is CASSQVDKNTEAFF. DNA of the CDR3: TGCGCCAGCAGCCAGGTGGACAAGAACACTGAAGCTTTCTTT.

The chain has TRBV28 and TRBJ2-7, with D possibly matching TRBD2 (6 bases). V was clipped by 4 bases and J by 2 bases, with 15 bases between them. The germline gives CDR1 MDHEN, CDR2 SYDVKM. CDR3 length: 15 residues. The CDR3 region is CASSSPTGGTYEQYF. In DNA form, the CDR3 reads TGTGCCAGCAGTTCCCCGACTGGCGGGACCTACGAGCAGTACTTC.

V usage is TRBV14 and J usage is TRBJ1-1, with 7 positions matching TRBD1. Trimming cost V 6 bases and J 9 bases; bases outside gene matches: 13. The CDR3 covers 14 residues. CDR1 SGHDN and CDR2 FVKESK come from the germline V gene. The CDR3 spells CASRLTGGGLKAFF. CDR3 sequence (DNA): TGTGCCAGCAGATTGACTGGAGGGGGCTTAAAAGCTTTCTTT. Combining the CDR3 with reference TRBV14 and TRBJ1-1 gives the whole variable domain EAGVTQFPSHSVIEKGQTVTLRCDPISGHDNLYWYRRVMGKEIKFLLHFVKESKQDESGMPNNRFLAERTGGTYSTLKVQPAELEDSGVYFCASRLTGGGLKAFFGQGTRLTVV.

The chain has TRBV7-2 and TRBJ1-2; possibly TRBD1 for D (5 bases). The CDR3 loop spans 13 amino acids. Germline V CDR1 and CDR2: SGHTA, FQGNSA. Trimming took 2 bases from V and 4 from J, leaving 8 bases between them. The chain's CDR3 is CASSLRGGYGYTF. CDR3 nucleotides: TGTGCCAGCAGCTTACGGGGGGGCTATGGCTACACCTTC.

The chain is built from TRBV12-3 or TRBV12-4 and TRBJ1-1, with D tentatively TRBD1 (6 bases). Trimming stripped 5 bases from V and 6 bases from J, with 10 bases between. The CDR3 length is 12 residues. CDR3 loop: CASSPGHPEAFF. CDR3 DNA sequence: TGTGCCAGCAGTCCGGGACACCCTGAAGCTTTCTTT.

The V and J genes are TRBV10-3 and TRBJ2-3; 9 nucleotides agree with TRBD2. The CDR3 has 14 residues. Germline values: CDR1 ENHRY, CDR2 SYGVKD. Trimming removed 7 bases from V and 5 bases from J; junction bases left unmatched: 7. CDR3 DNA: TGTGCCATCACGGCGGGAGGGCCTAGAGATACGCAGTATTTT. Protein: CAITAGGPRDTQYF.

The gene calls are TRBV7-6 and TRBJ1-4, with D tentatively TRBD1 (5 bases). The germline V gene encodes CDR1 SGHVS and CDR2 FNYEAQ. This CDR3 contains 14 residues. Trimming removed 5 bases from V and 5 bases from J, with 12 bases in between. In DNA, the CDR3 is TGTGCCAGCAGCCCCGGGGGAACCAATGAAAAACTGTTTTTT. Its protein product is CASSPGGTNEKLFF. Based on the CDR3 plus reference TRBV7-6 and TRBJ1-4, the full variable domain is GAGVSQSPRYKVTKRGQDVALRCDPISGHVSLYWYRQALGQGPEFLTYFNYEAQQDKSGLPNDRFSAERPEGSISTLTIQRTEQRDSAMYRCASSPGGTNEKLFFGSGTQLSVL.

V usage is TRBV30 and J usage is TRBJ1-1, with a tentative D call TRBD1 (5 bases). The V gene's germline CDR1 is GTSNPN and CDR2 SVGIG (reference sequence). Between the trimmed V and J ends, which lost 2 bases and 11 bases, there was a span of 18 bases. This CDR3 region has 13 residues. The CDR3 coding sequence is TGTGCCTGGAGTCCTGCCCTCAGGGACGGGGCTTTCTTT. The encoded protein is CAWSPALRDGAFF.

The chain employs TRBV27 and TRBJ2-5; tentatively, D is TRBD1 (5 bases). Germline V gene sequence: CDR1 MNHEY, CDR2 SMNVEV (reference sequence). V was trimmed by 5 bases and J by 5 bases, leaving 12 bases between them. This CDR3 is 13 amino acids long. The CDR3 reads CASSRREMETQYF. CDR3 bases: TGTGCCAGCAGTCGCAGGGAAATGGAGACCCAGTACTTC.

The table lists this clone with a count of one. CDR3 nucleotides: TGCAGCGTTGAAGATCGAGATGGCTACACCTTC. This codes for CSVEDRDGYTF. The chain uses TRBV29-1 and TRBJ1-2; D unresolved. Germline CDR1 SQVTM, CDR2 ANQGSEA. CDR3 length: 11 amino acids. V lost 0 bases, J lost 6 bases, and 5 bases lay in between.

V usage is TRBV25-1 and J usage is TRBJ1-3; D not certain. The CDR3 is made up of 13 amino acids. Germline V gene sequence: CDR1 MGHDK, CDR2 SYGVNS. V shed 7 bases and J shed 0 bases, with 7 bases lying between them. CDR3 region: CASTTISGNTIYF. The CDR3 DNA is TGTGCCAGCACGACCATCTCTGGAAACACCATATATTTT.

The chain combines TRBV19 with TRBJ1-5; unclear D gene. In germline, CDR1 is LNHDA, CDR2 SQIVND (reference sequence). This CDR3 region has 13 residues. Between the trimmed V and J ends, which lost 2 bases and 2 bases, there was a span of 4 bases. For the CDR3, the DNA is TGTGCCAGTAGTATACATGGCAATCAGCCCCAGCATTTT. This encodes CASSIHGNQPQHF.

V gene TRBV29-1 combines with J gene TRBJ2-1; 14 bases align to TRBD2. Trimming cost V 1 base and J 8 bases; bases outside gene matches: 10. CDR1 and CDR2 (germline): SQVTM, ANQGSEA. The CDR3 contains 17 residues. The CDR3 nucleotides are TGCAGCGTTGAAGGGTCTTTGACTAGCGGGAGGGGCGATGAGCAGTTCTTC. Translated, it gives CSVEGSLTSGRGDEQFF.

V usage is TRBV7-2 and J usage is TRBJ2-3; 7 bases agree with TRBD2. Per germline, CDR1 SGHTA and CDR2 FQGNSA. The CDR3 has 16 residues. Trimming at V came to 1 base and at J to 3 bases, leaving 7 bases not matched to a gene. CDR3 coding DNA: TGTGCCAGCAGCTTAGACCCTAGCGGACCGACAGATACGCAGTATTTT. Translation gives CASSLDPSGPTDTQYF.

The chain carries TRBV6-5 and TRBJ2-7; maybe TRBD2 (5 bases). Germline V gene data show CDR1 as MNHEY and CDR2 as SVGAGI. The CDR3 is made up of 14 amino acids. The V and J ends lost 6 bases and 0 bases respectively, with 12 bases between them. The CDR3 DNA is TGTGCCAGCAGCTTTGGACTGGTCTCCTACGAGCAGTACTTC. As protein: CASSFGLVSYEQYF.

The chain combines TRBV11-3 with TRBJ1-6, with D unclear. The CDR3 is made up of 14 amino acids. Germline-derived CDR1 and CDR2 are SGHNT and YENEEA. The germline V and J ends were trimmed by 1 base and 6 bases, with 7 bases remaining between them. CDR3 loop: CASSLGARNSPLHF. For the CDR3, the DNA is TGTGCCAGCAGCTTAGGCGCGCGTAATTCACCCCTCCACTTT.

The chain recombines TRBV7-9 with TRBJ1-1; D remains ambiguous. CDR1 is SEHNR and CDR2 is FQNEAQ in the germline V gene (reference sequence). V lost 2 bases to trimming and J lost 4 bases, with 8 bases between them. This CDR3 is built from 13 residues. CDR3 protein: CASSLLEGTEAFF. DNA for the CDR3: TGTGCCAGCAGCTTATTGGAGGGCACTGAAGCTTTCTTT.

V usage is TRBV5-1 and J usage is TRBJ1-1; D may be TRBD1 (6 bases). Trimming removed 2 bases at V and 5 bases at J, with 10 bases between. The CDR3 contains 13 residues. CDR1 and CDR2 (germline): SGHRS, YFSETQ. Written as DNA, the CDR3 is TGCGCCAGCAGCTTAAATACAGGGACTGAAGCTTTCTTT. Residues: CASSLNTGTEAFF.

The chain has TRBV10-3 and TRBJ1-2, with TRBD1 matching 10 bases. V shed 8 bases, J shed 2 bases, and the junction held 5 bases outside the gene matches. This CDR3 has 14 residues. The germline V gene has CDR1 ENHRY and CDR2 SYGVKD. Here the CDR3 DNA reads TGTGCCATCCGAGGGACAGGGGTAAACTATGGCTACACCTTC. It specifies CAIRGTGVNYGYTF.

The CDR3, as DNA: TGTGCCAGTAGTCCTCTGGACAGGGGGAAGTTTCAGCCCCAGCATTTT. This gives the protein CASSPLDRGKFQPQHF. The chain links TRBV19 to TRBJ1-5; 10 nucleotides match TRBD1. This CDR3 is 16 amino acids long. Per the germline V gene, CDR1 is LNHDA and CDR2 is SQIVND (reference sequence). Losses at the gene ends were 5 bases for V and 6 bases for J; bases not matched to a gene: 10.

The rearrangement links TRBV6-5 to TRBJ1-3, with D maybe TRBD1 (6 bases). This CDR3 is 13 amino acids long. Germline V gives CDR1 MNHEY, CDR2 SVGAGI. The V and J ends lost 5 bases and 4 bases respectively, with 9 bases between them. In nucleotides, the CDR3 is TGTGCCAGCAGTACAGGACAGGGAAACACCATATATTTT. Protein: CASSTGQGNTIYF.